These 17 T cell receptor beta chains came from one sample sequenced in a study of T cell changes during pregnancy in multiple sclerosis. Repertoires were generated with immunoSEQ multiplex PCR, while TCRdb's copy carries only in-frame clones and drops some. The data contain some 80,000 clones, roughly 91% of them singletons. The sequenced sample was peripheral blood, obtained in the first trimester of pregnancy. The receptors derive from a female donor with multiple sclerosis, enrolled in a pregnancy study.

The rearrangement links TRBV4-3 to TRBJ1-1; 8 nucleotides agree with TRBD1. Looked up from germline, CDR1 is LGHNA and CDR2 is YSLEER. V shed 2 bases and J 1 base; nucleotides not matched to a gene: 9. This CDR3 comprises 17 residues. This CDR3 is CASSQKNRGIGNTEAFF. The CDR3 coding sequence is TGCGCCAGCAGCCAAAAAAACAGGGGGATCGGGAACACTGAAGCTTTCTTT.

The CDR3: CASSPIGGTGGAFF. The CDR3 bases are TGTGCCAGCAGCCCGATCGGGGGTACAGGGGGAGCTTTCTTT. The rearrangement joins TRBV7-2 to TRBJ1-1, with TRBD1 matching over 8 bases. V was pared by 5 bases and J by 10 bases, with 12 bases of the junction left unmatched. Germline CDR1 SGHTA, CDR2 FQGNSA. This CDR3 has 14 amino acids.

The CDR3 loop is CASAEMNTEAFF. CDR3 bases: TGTGCCAGCGCCGAGATGAACACTGAAGCTTTCTTT. J is TRBJ1-1 and V is TRBV5-4, with D hard to call. Germline CDR1 and CDR2: SGHNT and YYREEE (reference sequence). The length of the CDR3 is 12 residues. Trimming shortened V by 7 bases and J by 0 bases, and 7 bases separated the two germline ends.

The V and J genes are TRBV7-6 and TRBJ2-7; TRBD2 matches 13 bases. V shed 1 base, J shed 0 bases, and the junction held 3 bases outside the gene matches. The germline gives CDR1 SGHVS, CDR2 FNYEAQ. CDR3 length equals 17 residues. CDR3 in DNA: TGTGCCAGCAGCTTAGGGACTAGCGGGAGTTTCTCCTACGAGCAGTACTTC. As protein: CASSLGTSGSFSYEQYF.

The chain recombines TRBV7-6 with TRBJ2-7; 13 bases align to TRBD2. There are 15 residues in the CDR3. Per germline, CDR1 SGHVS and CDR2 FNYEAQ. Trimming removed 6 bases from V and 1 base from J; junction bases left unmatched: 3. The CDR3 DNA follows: TGTGCCAGCAGTTCGACTAGCGGGAGGTCCTACGAGCAGTACTTC. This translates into CASSSTSGRSYEQYF.

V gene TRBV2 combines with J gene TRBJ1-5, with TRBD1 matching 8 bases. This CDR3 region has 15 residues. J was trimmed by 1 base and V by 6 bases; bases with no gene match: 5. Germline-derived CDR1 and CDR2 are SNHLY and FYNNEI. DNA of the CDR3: TGTGCCAGCAGCCTAGACAGGGGAAGCAATCAGCCCCAGCATTTT. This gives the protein CASSLDRGSNQPQHF.

The CDR3 reads CASSLTGARTEAFF. The CDR3 region has the DNA TGTGCCAGCAGCTTAACAGGGGCTCGGACTGAAGCTTTCTTT. This sequence joins TRBV11-2 and TRBJ1-1; 7 nucleotides match TRBD1. The CDR3 sequence is 14 residues long. V trimming: 2 bases; J trimming: 5 bases; junction bases outside the gene matches: 5. Germline loops: CDR1 SGHAT, CDR2 FQNNGV.

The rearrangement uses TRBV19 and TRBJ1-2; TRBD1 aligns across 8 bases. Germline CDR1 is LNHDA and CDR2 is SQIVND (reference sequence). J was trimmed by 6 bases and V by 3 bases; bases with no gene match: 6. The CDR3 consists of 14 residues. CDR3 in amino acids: CASSIGGQVNGYTF. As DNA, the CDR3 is TGTGCCAGTAGTATCGGGGGACAGGTGAATGGCTACACCTTC.

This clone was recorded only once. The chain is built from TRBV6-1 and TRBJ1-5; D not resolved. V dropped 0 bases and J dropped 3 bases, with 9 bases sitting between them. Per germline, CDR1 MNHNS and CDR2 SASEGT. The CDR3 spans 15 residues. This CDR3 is CASSEAGSFNQPQHF. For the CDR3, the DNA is TGTGCCAGCAGTGAAGCGGGCAGCTTCAATCAGCCCCAGCATTTT.

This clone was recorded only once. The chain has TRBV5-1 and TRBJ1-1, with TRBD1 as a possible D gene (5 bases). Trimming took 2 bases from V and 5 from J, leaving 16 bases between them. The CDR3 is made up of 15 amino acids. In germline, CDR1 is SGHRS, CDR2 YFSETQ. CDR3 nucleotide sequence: TGCGCCAGCAGCTTATTACAGGTCACGTTGACTGAAGCTTTCTTT. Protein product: CASSLLQVTLTEAFF.

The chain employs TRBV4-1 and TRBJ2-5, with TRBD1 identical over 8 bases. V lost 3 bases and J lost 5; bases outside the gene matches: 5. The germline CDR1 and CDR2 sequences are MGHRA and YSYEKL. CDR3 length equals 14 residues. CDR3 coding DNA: TGCGCCAGCAGCCACGGACAGGGCGAGGAGACCCAGTACTTC. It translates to CASSHGQGEETQYF.

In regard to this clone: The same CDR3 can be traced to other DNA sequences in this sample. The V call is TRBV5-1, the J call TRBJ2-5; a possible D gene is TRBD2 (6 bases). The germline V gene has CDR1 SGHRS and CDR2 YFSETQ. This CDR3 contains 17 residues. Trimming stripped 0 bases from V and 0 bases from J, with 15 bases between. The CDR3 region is CASSLALAVGYQETQYF. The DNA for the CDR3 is TGCGCCAGCAGCTTGGCGTTAGCGGTAGGGTACCAAGAGACCCAGTACTTC.

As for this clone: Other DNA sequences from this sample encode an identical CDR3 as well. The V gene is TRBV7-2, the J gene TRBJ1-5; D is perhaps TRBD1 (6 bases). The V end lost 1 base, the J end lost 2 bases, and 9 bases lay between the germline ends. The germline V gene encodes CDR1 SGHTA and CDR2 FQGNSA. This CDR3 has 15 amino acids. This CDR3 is CASSLGRGGNQPQHF. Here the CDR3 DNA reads TGTGCCAGCAGCTTAGGCAGGGGTGGCAATCAGCCCCAGCATTTT.

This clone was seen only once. CDR3 region: CSALTGPYEQYF. The DNA of the CDR3 is TGCAGCGCGCTGACAGGGCCATACGAGCAGTACTTC. The chain joins TRBV29-1 to TRBJ2-7; TRBD1 aligns across 7 bases. This CDR3 comprises 12 residues. Trimming took 7 bases from V and 4 from J; bases not matched to a gene: 7. Germline loops: CDR1 SQVTM, CDR2 ANQGSEA.

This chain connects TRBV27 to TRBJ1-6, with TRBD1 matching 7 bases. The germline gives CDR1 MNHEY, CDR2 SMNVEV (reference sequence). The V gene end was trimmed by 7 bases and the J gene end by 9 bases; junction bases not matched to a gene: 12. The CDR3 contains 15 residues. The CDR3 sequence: CASMQGQTPFSPLHF. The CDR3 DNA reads TGTGCCAGCATGCAGGGACAGACACCTTTTTCACCCCTCCACTTT.

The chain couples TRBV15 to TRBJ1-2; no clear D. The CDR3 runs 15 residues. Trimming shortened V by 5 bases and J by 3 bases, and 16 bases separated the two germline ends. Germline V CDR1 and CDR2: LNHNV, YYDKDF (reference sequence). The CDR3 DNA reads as TGTGCCACCAGCGAGGGAAAGGCACCATACTATGGCTACACCTTC. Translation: CATSEGKAPYYGYTF. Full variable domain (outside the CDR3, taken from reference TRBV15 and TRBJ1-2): DAMVIQNPRYQVTQFGKPVTLSCSQTLNHNVMYWYQQKSSQAPKLLFHYYDKDFNNEADTPDNFQSRRPNTSFCFLDIRSPGLGDTAMYLCATSEGKAPYYGYTFGSGTRLTVV.

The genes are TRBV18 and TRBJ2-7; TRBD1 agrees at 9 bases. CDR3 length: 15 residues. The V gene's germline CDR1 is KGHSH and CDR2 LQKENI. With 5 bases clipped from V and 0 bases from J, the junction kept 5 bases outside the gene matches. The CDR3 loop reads CASSATGGHSYEQYF. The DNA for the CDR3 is TGTGCCAGCTCAGCAACAGGGGGCCACTCCTACGAGCAGTACTTC.